This T cell receptor beta chain is drawn from a study of control samples from healthy donors and cancer patients. The CDR3 length is 16 residues. Losses at the gene ends were 1 base for V and 5 bases for J; bases not matched to a gene: 4. From germline, CDR1 is MNHNS and CDR2 SASEGT. Only in-frame clones appear in the TCRdb table, and some are missing; sequencing was by immunoSEQ multiplex PCR. The data hold some 96,000 clones, with over 85% observed a single time. Sequencing input: blood. The chain recombines TRBV6-1 with TRBJ2-7; TRBD2 matches at 14 bases. The sequence was collected from a man between 18 and 35 years old in good health. The CDR3, as DNA: TGTGCCAGCAGTGAAGATGGGACTAGCGGGAGCAACGAGCAGTACTTC. This sequence encodes CASSEDGTSGSNEQYF.